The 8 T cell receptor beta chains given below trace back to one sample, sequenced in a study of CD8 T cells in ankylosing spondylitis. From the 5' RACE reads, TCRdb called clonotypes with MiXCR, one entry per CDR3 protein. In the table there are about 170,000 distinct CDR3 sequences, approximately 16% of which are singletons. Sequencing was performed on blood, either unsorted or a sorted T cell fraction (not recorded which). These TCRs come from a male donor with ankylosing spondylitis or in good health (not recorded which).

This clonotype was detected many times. Written as DNA, the CDR3 is TGCAGTGCTACATCGGACAGGGAGGCTCAGCCCCAGCATTTT. Its translation: CSATSDREAQPQHF. The chain recombines TRBV20-1 with TRBJ1-5; 8 bases are a match to TRBD1. The length of the CDR3 is 14 residues. The germline CDR1 and CDR2 sequences are DFQATT and SNEGSKA (reference sequence). The V and J ends lost 4 bases and 6 bases, in that order; junction bases with no gene match: 8.

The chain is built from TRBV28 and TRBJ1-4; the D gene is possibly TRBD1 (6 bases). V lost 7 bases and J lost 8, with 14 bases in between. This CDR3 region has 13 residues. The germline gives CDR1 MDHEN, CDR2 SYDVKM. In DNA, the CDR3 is TGTGCCAGCAAGACAGGTCTTCCGGAAAAACTGTTTTTT. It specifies CASKTGLPEKLFF.

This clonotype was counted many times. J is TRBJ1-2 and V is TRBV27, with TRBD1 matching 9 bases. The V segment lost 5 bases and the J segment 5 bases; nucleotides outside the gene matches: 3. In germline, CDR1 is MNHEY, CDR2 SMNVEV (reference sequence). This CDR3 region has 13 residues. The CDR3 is CASSHGTGYGYTF. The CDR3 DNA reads TGTGCCAGCAGTCATGGGACAGGGTATGGCTACACCTTC.

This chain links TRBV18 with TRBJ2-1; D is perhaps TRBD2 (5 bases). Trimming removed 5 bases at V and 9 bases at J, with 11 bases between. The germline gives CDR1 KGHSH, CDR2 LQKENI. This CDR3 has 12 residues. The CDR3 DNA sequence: TGTGCCAGCTCATCGACTATAGCTGAGCAGTTCTTC. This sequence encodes CASSSTIAEQFF.

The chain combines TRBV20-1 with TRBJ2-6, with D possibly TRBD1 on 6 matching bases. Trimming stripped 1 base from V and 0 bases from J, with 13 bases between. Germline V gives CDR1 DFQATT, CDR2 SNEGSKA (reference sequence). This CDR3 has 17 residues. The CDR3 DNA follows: TGCAGTGCTAGAGCCCGGGACACCTACTCTGGGGCCAACGTCCTGACTTTC. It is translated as CSARARDTYSGANVLTF.

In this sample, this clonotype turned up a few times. CDR3 coding DNA: TGTGCCAGCAGCCGGGTCAGCCCTAGCGAGAACACCGGGGAGCTGTTTTTT. Protein product: CASSRVSPSENTGELFF. V and J are TRBV7-8 and TRBJ2-2; a possible D gene is TRBD2 (6 bases). Germline loops: CDR1 SGHVS, CDR2 FQNEAQ. V was pared by 5 bases and J by 1 base, with 17 bases between. The CDR3 is 17 amino acids.

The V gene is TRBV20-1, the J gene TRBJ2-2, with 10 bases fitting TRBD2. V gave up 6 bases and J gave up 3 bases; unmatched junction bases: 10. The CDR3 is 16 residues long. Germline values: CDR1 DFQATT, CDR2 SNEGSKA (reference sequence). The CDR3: CSASPRLAGHTGELFF. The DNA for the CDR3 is TGCAGTGCCAGCCCGAGACTAGCGGGCCACACCGGGGAGCTGTTTTTT.

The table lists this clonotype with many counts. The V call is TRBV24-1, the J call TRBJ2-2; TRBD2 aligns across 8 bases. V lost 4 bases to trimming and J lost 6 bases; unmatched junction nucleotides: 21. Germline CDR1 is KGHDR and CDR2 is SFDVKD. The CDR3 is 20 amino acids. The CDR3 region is CATSDHQLNDGTSGAGELFF. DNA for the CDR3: TGTGCCACCAGTGACCACCAACTCAACGACGGAACTAGCGGTGCCGGGGAGCTGTTTTTT.